By sample fraction, the clone carrying this T cell receptor (beta chain) is medium-sized. This sample was taken from a study of T cells after yellow fever vaccination. Study in general: Separation of EM, EMRA, CM and Tscm memory subsets by sorting relied on CD3, CD45RA, CCR7 and CD95.

As TCR cDNA was made by 5'RACE template switching, a universal primer site and UMIs were added. TCRdb reprocessed the 5' RACE reads with MiXCR, giving one entry per CDR3 protein. The table lists some 27,000 distinct CDR3 sequences, 5.5% to 8% of them singletons. Overall study findings and caveats: Sequencing of sorted memory subsets on day 0 failed to detect almost all vaccine-responding clonotypes.

The V end was cut by 6 bases, the J end by 7 bases, with 10 bases between. This CDR3 contains 12 residues. Specimen: PBMCs, either bulk or a sorted T-cell subset (CD4+, CD8+, memory, or dextramer-sorted; not recorded which), collected on the day of the yellow fever booster vaccination. This receptor was taken from a man aged 25-40 years who received the YFV17D yellow fever vaccine. The rearrangement links TRBV12-3 or TRBV12-4 to TRBJ2-1, with a tentative D call TRBD2 (5 bases). CDR3 coding DNA: TGTGCCAGCAGAACAAGCGGAAATGAGCAGTTCTTC. The encoded protein is CASRTSGNEQFF.